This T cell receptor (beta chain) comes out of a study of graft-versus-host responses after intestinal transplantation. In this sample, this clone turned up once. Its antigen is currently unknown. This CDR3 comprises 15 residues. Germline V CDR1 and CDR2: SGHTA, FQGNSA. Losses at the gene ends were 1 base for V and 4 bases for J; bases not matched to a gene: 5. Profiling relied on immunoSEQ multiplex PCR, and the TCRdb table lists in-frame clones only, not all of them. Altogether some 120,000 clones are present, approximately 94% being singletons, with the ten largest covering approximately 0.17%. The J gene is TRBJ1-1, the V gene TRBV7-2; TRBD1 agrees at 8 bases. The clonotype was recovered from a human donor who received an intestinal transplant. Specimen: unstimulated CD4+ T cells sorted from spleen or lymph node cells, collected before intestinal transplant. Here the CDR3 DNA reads TGTGCCAGCAGCTTAGAAGGCAGGGGGCTCACTGAAGCTTTCTTT. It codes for CASSLEGRGLTEAFF.